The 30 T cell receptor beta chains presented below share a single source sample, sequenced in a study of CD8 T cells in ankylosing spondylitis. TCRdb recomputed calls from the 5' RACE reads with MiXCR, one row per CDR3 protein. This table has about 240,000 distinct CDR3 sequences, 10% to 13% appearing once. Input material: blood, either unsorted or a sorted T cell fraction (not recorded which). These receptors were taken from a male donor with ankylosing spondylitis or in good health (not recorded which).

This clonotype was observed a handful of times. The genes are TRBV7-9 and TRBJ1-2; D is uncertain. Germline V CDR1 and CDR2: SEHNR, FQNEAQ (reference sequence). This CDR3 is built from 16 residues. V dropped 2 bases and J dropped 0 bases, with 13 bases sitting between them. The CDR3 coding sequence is TGTGCCAGCAGCTTACCCTCAAAGGGAGCTAACTATGGCTACACCTTC. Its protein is CASSLPSKGANYGYTF.

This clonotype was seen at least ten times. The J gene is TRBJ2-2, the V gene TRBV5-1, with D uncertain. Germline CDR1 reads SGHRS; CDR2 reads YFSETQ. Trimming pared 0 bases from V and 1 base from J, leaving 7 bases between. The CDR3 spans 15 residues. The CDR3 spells CASSLEGENTGELFF. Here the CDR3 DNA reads TGCGCCAGCAGCTTGGAGGGCGAGAACACCGGGGAGCTGTTTTTT.

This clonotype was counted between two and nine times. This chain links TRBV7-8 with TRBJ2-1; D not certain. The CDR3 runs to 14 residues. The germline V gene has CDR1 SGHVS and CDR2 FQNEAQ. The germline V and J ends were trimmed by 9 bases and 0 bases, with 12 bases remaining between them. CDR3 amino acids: CASKSSSSYNEQFF. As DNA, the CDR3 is TGTGCCAGTAAGAGCAGTAGCTCCTACAATGAGCAGTTCTTC.

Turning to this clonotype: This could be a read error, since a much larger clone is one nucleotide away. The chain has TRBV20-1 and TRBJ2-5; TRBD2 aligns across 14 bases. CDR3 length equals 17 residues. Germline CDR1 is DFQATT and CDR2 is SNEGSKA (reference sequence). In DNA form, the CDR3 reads TGCTGTGCTCCTCGCGGGACTAGCGGGAGATTCGAAGAGACCCAGTACTTC. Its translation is CCAPRGTSGRFEETQYF.

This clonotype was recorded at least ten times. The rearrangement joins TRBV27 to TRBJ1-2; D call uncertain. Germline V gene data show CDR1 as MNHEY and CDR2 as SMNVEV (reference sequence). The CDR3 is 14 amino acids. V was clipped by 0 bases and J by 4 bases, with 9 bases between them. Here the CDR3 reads CASSLSPGSYGYTF. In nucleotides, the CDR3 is TGTGCCAGCAGTTTATCCCCGGGGAGCTATGGCTACACCTTC.

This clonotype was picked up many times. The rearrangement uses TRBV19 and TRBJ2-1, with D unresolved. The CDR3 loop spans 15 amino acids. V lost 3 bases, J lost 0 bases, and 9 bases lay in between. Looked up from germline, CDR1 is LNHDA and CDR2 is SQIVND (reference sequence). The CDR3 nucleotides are TGTGCCAGTAGTATCCCAGAGAGCTCCTACAATGAGCAGTTCTTC. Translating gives CASSIPESSYNEQFF.

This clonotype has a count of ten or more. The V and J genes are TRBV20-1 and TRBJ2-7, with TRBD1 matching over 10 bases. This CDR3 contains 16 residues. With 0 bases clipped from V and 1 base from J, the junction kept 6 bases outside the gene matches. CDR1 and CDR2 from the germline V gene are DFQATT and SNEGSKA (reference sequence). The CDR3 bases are TGCAGTGCTAGAGAGGTTGGGACAGGGGTTTCCTACGAGCAGTACTTC. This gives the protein CSAREVGTGVSYEQYF.

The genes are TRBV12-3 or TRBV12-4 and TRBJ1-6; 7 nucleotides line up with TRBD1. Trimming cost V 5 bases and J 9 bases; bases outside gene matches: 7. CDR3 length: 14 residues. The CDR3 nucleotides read TGTGCCAGCAGTCCACAGGGGAAGGGTTCACCCCTCCACTTT. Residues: CASSPQGKGSPLHF.

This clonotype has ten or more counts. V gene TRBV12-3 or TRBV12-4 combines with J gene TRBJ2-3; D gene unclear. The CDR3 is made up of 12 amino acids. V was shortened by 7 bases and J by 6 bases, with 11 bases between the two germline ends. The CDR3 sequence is CASTRTRDTQYF. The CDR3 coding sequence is TGTGCCAGCACCCGGACGAGGGATACGCAGTATTTT.

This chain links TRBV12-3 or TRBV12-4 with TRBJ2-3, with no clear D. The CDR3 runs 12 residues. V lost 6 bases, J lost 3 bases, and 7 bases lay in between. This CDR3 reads CASRVGTDTQYF. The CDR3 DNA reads TGTGCCAGCAGGGTCGGGACAGATACGCAGTATTTT.

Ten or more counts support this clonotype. The CDR3 is CSAREDRVTQETQYF. In nucleotides, the CDR3 is TGCAGTGCTAGAGAGGACAGGGTGACCCAAGAGACCCAGTACTTC. The rearrangement uses TRBV20-1 and TRBJ2-5; TRBD1 matches 8 bases. This CDR3 spans 15 amino acids. The V gene's germline CDR1 is DFQATT and CDR2 SNEGSKA (reference sequence). V was clipped by 0 bases and J by 1 base; unmatched bases: 4.

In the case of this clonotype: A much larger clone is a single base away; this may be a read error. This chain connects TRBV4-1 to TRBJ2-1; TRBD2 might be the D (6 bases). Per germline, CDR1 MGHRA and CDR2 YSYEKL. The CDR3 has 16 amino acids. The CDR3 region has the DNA TGCGCCACCAGCTACGGGACTGAGAGCTCCTACAATGAGCAGTTCTTC. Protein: CATSYGTESSYNEQFF.

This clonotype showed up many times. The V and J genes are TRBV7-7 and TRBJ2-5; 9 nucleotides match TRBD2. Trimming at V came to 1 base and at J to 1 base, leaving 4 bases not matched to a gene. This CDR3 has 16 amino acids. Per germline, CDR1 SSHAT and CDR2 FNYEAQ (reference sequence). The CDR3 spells CASSLGTSAPQETQYF. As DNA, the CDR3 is TGTGCCAGCAGCTTAGGGACTAGCGCCCCCCAAGAGACCCAGTACTTC.

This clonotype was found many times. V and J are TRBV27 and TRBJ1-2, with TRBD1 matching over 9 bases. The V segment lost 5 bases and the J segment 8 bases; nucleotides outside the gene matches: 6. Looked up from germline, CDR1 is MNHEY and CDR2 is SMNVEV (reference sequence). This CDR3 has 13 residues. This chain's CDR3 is CASSPGQGMGYTF. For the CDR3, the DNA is TGTGCCAGCAGTCCGGGACAGGGAATGGGCTACACCTTC.

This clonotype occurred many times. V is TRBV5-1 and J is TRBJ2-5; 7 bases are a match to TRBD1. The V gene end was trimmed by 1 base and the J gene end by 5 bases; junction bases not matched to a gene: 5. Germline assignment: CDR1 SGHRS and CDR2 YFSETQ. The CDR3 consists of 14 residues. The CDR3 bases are TGCGCCAGCAGCTTGAACAGGGGAAGGGAGACCCAGTACTTC. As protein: CASSLNRGRETQYF.

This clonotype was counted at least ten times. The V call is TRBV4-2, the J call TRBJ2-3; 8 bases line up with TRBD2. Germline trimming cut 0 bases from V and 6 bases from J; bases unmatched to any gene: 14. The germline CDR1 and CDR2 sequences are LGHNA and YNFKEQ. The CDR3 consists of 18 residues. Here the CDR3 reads CASSQDFGRGASSDTQYF. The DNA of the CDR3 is TGTGCCAGCAGCCAAGATTTCGGGCGGGGGGCCTCATCCGATACGCAGTATTTT.

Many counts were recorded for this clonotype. The CDR3 DNA is TGTGCCACCCGAGGGGGCGGAAATGAAAAACTGTTTTTT. Protein: CATRGGGNEKLFF. The V call is TRBV15, the J call TRBJ1-4, with TRBD1 matching 7 bases. The V segment lost 8 bases and the J segment 5 bases; nucleotides outside the gene matches: 5. From germline, CDR1 is LNHNV and CDR2 YYDKDF (reference sequence). This CDR3 has 13 amino acids.

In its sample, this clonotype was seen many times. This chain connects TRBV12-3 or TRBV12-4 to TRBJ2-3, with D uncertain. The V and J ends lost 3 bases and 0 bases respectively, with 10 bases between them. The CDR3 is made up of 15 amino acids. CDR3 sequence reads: CASSLGGVSTDTQYF. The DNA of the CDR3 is TGTGCCAGCAGTTTGGGCGGAGTTAGCACAGATACGCAGTATTTT.

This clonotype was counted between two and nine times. The chain's CDR3 is CSASLLETQYF. In DNA form, the CDR3 reads TGCAGTGCTAGTTTATTGGAGACCCAGTACTTC. V gene TRBV20-1 combines with J gene TRBJ2-5; no reliable D call. This CDR3 has 11 residues. V was clipped by 3 bases and J by 5 bases, with 7 bases between them. Germline values: CDR1 DFQATT, CDR2 SNEGSKA (reference sequence).

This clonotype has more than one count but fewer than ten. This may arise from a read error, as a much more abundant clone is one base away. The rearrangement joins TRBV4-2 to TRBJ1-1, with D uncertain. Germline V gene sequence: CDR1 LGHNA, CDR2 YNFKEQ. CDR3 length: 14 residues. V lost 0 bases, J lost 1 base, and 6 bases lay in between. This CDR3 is CASSQEVSNTEAFF. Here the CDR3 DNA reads TGTGCCAGCAGCCAAGAGGTCTCGAACACTGAAGCTTTCTTT.

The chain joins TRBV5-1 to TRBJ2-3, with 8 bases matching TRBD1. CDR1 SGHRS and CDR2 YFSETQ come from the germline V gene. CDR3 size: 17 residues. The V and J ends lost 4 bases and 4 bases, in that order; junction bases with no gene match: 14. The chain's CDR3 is CASSPDLAGGRADTQYF. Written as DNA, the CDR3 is TGCGCCAGCAGCCCGGATCTCGCAGGGGGCCGGGCAGATACGCAGTATTTT.

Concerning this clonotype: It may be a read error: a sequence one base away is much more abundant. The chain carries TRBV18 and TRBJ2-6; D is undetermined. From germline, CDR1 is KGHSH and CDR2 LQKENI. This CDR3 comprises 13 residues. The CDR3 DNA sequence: TGTGCCAGCTCTCCTTCTGGGACCAACGTCCTGACTTTC. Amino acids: CASSPSGTNVLTF.

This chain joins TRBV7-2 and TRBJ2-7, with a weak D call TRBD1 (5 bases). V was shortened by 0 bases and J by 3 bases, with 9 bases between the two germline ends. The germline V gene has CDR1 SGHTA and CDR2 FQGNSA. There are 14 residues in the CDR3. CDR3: CASSLARGSYEQYF. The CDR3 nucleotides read TGTGCCAGCAGCTTAGCAAGGGGCAGCTACGAGCAGTACTTC. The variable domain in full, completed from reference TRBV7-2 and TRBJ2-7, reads GAGVSQSPSNKVTEKGKDVELRCDPISGHTALYWYRQSLGQGLEFLIYFQGNSAPDKSGLPSDRFSAERTGGSVSTLTIQRTQQEDSAVYLCASSLARGSYEQYFGPGTRLTVT.

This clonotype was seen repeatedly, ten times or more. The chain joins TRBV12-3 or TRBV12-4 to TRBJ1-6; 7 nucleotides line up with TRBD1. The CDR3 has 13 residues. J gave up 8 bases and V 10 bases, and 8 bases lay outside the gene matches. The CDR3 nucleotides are TGTGCCACCAATACAGGGGAGGATTCACCCCTCCACTTT. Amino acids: CATNTGEDSPLHF.

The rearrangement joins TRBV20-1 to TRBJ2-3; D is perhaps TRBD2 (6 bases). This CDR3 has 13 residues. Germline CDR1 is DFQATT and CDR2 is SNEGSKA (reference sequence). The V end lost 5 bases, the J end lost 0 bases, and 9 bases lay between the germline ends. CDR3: CSASTRSTDTQYF. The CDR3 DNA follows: TGCAGTGCTTCGACTAGAAGCACAGATACGCAGTATTTT.

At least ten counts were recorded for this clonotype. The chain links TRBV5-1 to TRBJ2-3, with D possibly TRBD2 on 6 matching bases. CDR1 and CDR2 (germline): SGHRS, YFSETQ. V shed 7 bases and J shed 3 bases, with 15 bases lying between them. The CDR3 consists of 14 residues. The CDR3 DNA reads TGCGCCAGCCGGGGACTGCTCCTAACAGATACGCAGTATTTT. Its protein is CASRGLLLTDTQYF.

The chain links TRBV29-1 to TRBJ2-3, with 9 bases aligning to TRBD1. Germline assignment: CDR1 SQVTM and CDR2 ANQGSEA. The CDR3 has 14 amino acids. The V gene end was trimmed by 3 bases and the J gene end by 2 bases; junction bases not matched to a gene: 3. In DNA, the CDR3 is TGCAGCGTTGAGGGGACAGGGCACACAGATACGCAGTATTTT. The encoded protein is CSVEGTGHTDTQYF.

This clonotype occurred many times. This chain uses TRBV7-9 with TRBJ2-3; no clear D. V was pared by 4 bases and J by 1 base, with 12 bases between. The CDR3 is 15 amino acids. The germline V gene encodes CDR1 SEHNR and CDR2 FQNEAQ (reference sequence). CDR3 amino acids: CASSSRSSRTDTQYF. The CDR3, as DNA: TGTGCCAGCAGCTCCAGGTCCTCTCGCACAGATACGCAGTATTTT. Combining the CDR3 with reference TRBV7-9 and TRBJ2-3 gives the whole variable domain DTGVSQNPRHKITKRGQNVTFRCDPISEHNRLYWYRQTLGQGPEFLTYFQNEAQLEKSRLLSDRFSAERPKGSFSTLEIQRTEQGDSAMYLCASSSRSSRTDTQYFGPGTRLTVL.

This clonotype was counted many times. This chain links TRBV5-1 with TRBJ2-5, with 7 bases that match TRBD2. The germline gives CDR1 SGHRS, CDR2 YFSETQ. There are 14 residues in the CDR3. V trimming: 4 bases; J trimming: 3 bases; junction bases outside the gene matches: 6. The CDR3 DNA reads TGCGCCAGCAGCAACGGGGGGAGAGAAGAGACCCAGTACTTC. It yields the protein CASSNGGREETQYF.

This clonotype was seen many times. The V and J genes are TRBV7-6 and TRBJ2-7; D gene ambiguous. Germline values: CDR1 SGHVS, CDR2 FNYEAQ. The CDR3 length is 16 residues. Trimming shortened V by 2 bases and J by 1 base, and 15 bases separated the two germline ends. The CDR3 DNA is TGTGCCAGCAGCTTATTAGGGCCACCACGATCCTACGAGCAGTACTTC. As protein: CASSLLGPPRSYEQYF.